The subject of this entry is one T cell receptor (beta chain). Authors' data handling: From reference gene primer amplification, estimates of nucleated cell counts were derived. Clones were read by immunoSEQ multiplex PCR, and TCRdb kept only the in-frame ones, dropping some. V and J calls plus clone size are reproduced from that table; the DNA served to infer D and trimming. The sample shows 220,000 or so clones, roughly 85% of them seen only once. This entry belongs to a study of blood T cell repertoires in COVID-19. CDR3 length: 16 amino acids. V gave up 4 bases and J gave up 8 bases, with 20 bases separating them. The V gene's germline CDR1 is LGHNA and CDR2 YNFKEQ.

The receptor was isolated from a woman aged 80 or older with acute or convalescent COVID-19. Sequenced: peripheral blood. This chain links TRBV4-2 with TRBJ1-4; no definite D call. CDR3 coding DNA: TGTGCCAGCAGCCCCGGGTCCGGGGTTAATCGAGAAAAACTGTTTTTT. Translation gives CASSPGSGVNREKLFF.